The present T cell receptor (beta chain) was sequenced within a study of quantifying T cell responses using KT2 cells. Overall study: RNA was reverse transcribed with TCR alpha and beta constant-region primers.

The V gene lost 7 bases and the J gene lost 3 bases, with 11 bases spanning the gap. This CDR3 comprises 13 residues. Germline CDR1 MNHNY, CDR2 SVGAGI (reference sequence). KT2, a clone with a known TCR, was spiked into unfractionated PBMC. A single-stranded UMI oligo with SP2 sequence was ligated to cDNA 3' ends. An equimolar mix of RC1.1 and RC1.2 primed the beta chain across TRBC1 and TRBC2. TCRdb reprocessed the UMI-ligation and nested PCR reads via MiXCR and lists one record per CDR3 protein. Of approximately 43,000 distinct CDR3 sequences in the sample, over 15% are singletons; the top ten hold over 40%.

This receptor was identified in a human donor. The material sequenced was PBMCs spiked with cells of the T cell clone KT2. V gene TRBV6-6 combines with J gene TRBJ2-3; tentative D call: TRBD2 (5 bases). CDR3 bases: TGTGCCAGCACCCCGGACTCGACAGATACGCAGTATTTT. It codes for CASTPDSTDTQYF.